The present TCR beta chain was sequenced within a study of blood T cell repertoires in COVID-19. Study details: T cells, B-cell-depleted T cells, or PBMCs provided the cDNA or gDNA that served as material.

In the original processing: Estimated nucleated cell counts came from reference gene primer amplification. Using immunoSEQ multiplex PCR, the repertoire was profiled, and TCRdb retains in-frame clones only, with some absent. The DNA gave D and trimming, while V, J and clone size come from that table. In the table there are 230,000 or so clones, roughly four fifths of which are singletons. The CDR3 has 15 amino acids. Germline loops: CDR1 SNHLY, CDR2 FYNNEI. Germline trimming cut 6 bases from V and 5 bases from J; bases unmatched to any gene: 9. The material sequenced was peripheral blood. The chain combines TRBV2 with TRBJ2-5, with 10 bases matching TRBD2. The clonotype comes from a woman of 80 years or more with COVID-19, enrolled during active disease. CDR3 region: CASRDSGGSAETQYF. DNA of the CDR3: TGTGCCAGCAGGGATAGCGGGGGGTCCGCCGAGACCCAGTACTTC.